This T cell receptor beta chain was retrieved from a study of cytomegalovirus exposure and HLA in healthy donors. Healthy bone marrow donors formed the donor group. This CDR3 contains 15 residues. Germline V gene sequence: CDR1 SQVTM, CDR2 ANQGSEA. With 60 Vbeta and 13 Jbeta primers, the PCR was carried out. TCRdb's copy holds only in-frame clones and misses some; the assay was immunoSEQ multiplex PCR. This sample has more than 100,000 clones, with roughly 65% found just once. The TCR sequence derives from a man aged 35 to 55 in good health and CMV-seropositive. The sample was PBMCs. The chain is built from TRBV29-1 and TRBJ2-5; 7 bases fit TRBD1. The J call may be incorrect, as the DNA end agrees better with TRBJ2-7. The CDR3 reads CSVVTLEGARSEQYF. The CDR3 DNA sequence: TGCAGCGTTGTAACATTAGAGGGGGCGCGGTCCGAGCAGTACTTC.